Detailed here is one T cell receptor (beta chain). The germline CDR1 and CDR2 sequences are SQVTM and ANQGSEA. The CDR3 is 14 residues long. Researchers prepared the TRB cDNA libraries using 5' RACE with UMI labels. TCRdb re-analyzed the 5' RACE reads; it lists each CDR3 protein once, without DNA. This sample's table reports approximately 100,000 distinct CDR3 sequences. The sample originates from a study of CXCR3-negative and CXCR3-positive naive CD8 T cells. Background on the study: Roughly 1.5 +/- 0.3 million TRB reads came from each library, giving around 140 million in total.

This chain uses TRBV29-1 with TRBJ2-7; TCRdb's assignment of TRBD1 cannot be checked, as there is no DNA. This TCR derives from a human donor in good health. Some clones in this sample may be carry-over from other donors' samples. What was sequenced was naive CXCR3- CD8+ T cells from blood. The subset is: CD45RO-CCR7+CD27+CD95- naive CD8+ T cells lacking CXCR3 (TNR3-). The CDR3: CSASGDGSSYEQYF.